The T cell receptor beta chain under discussion was sequenced for a study of T cells in tumors and immune-related adverse events. In its sample, this clone was seen a few times. The CDR3 has 15 amino acids. Trimming took off 5 bases at V and 7 bases at J, with 18 bases between the two ends. Per germline, CDR1 SGHDN and CDR2 FVKESK. Measured with immunoSEQ multiplex PCR; TCRdb has only the in-frame clones, and not every one. The table lists 2,000 to 2,500 clones, 83% of them singletons. The TCR was taken from a female donor with metastatic renal cell carcinoma. This sequence joins TRBV14 and TRBJ2-1; D may be TRBD1 (6 bases). The source was tumor tissue, collected from a patient treated with anti-PD-1 therapy. CDR3 coding DNA: TGTGCCAGCAGCATAAGTGAGGGGGATAGGAATGAGCAGTTCTTC. This gives the protein CASSISEGDRNEQFF.